This T cell receptor (beta chain) is from a study of breast tumors, draining lymph nodes, adjacent tissues. Germline assignment: CDR1 SEHNR and CDR2 FQNEAQ (reference sequence). V shed 1 base, J shed 6 bases, and the junction held 4 bases outside the gene matches. This CDR3 is built from 15 residues. Axillary draining lymph nodes of breast cancer patients supplied the node samples. TCRdb reprocessed the multiplex PCR reads with MiXCR, giving one entry per CDR3 protein. This sample yields about 230,000 distinct CDR3 sequences, of which about 30% are seen a single time; roughly 1.3% belongs to the top ten.

The receptor comes from a female donor with breast cancer. Some clones in this sample may be carry-over from other donors' samples. The chain couples TRBV7-9 to TRBJ1-4, with TRBD1 matching over 8 bases. Sequenced: axillary lymph node tissue. The DNA for the CDR3 is TGTGCCAGCAGCTTAGGGCCGACAGGGGATGAAAAACTGTTTTTT. This translates into CASSLGPTGDEKLFF.